This entry features one TCR beta chain sequence. Its antigen is unknown. The library was made from cDNA and included unique molecular identifiers. With roughly 0.95 to 11 million T cells as the source, approximately 500,000 cDNA molecules resulted. In TCRdb, the PCR reads were re-called with MiXCR into one record per CDR3 protein. Here the sample spans some 800,000 distinct CDR3 sequences, around 46% being singletons. The sample comes from a study of post-analysis software for immune sequencing data. The overall study: Courses of disease covered relapsing-remitting, secondary progressive and progressive-relapsing multiple sclerosis.

Study-wide points: Same-batch preparations were strongly co-clustered by F measure.

The sequence was collected from a girl aged 10 to 17 with multiple sclerosis. Sequenced input: blood.

This CDR3 is CASSFAGLAYEQYF. The CDR3 nucleotides are TGTGCCAGCAGCTTTGCGGGGTTGGCCTACGAGCAGTACTTC. The chain joins TRBV7-9 to TRBJ2-7, with a weak D call TRBD2 (6 bases). This CDR3 comprises 14 residues. V shed 3 bases and J shed 2 bases, with 11 bases lying between them. Germline V CDR1 and CDR2: SEHNR, FQNEAQ (reference sequence).